This TCR beta chain was observed in a study of tumor and adjacent non-tumor tissue in lung cancer. Study context: Aged about 30 to 76 years, patients included more than nine men and a few women with stage I to III disease. General observations from the study: Compared with tumor, normal lung showed significantly lower TCR diversity.

V lost 4 bases to trimming and J lost 2 bases, with 13 bases between them. The germline CDR1 and CDR2 sequences are DFQATT and SNEGSKA (reference sequence). The CDR3 has 14 residues. This clonotype was recorded at least ten times. Antigen specificity is unknown. RNA was extracted from bulk tissue without any cell sorting. Distant lung tissue was collected more than 3 cm away from the tumor edge. Newly diagnosed lung cancer patients had thoracic surgery in China, August–late 2014, without prior chemotherapy. The library came from three nested PCR rounds adapted from ARM-PCR protocols. Each CDR3 protein gets one entry after TCRdb re-called the multiplex PCR reads with MiXCR. This table holds about 98,000 distinct CDR3 sequences, roughly 78% found once.

Source material: distant non-tumor lung tissue. The origin of this receptor is a man aged 55-75 years with small cell lung cancer. This chain joins TRBV20-1 and TRBJ2-3; TRBD2 is a possible D gene (5 bases). CDR3 coding DNA: TGCAGTGCTACCTGGACTGGAGTCACAGATACGCAGTATTTT. Protein sequence: CSATWTGVTDTQYF.